This TCR beta chain was documented in a study of radiotherapy plus CTLA-4 blockade in lung cancer. Study as a whole: For 18% of patients, objective responses occurred, and about 30% had disease control.

Chemo-refractory metastatic non-small-cell lung cancer patients received focal radiation with ipilimumab CTLA-4 blockade. Whole-study findings and limits: Response, reportedly, was best predicted by interferon-beta along with early blood T cell clone dynamics.

Remarks on this clone: Its antigen is as yet unknown.

CDR3 size: 13 residues. CDR1 is LNHDA, CDR2 SQIVND, per germline (reference sequence). The V end was cut by 5 bases, the J end by 0 bases, with 8 bases between. Some clones are missing from TCRdb's copy, which holds only in-frame ones; the method was immunoSEQ multiplex PCR. This sample carries about 48,000 clones, around 83% of them seen once, and the ten largest clones take more than 3%. The chain couples TRBV19 to TRBJ2-7; TRBD2 might be the D (6 bases). The TCR originated in a human donor with non-small cell lung cancer who had stable disease on radiotherapy plus ipilimumab. The material was peripheral blood, obtained from a patient treated with radiotherapy plus ipilimumab. The CDR3 DNA follows: TGTGCCAGTAGTTACGGGGGCTCCTACGAGCAGTACTTC. Translation gives CASSYGGSYEQYF.